This T cell receptor (beta chain) was recorded in a study of cytomegalovirus exposure and HLA in healthy donors. The study, taken as a whole, reports: Earlier analysis looked at TCR beta V segments, and most were productive about 90% or about 30% of the time.

The PCR used 60 Vbeta and 13 Jbeta primers. The data were produced by immunoSEQ multiplex PCR, yet TCRdb's version contains in-frame clones alone and is incomplete. This sample yields some 120,000 clones, of which over 70% are seen a single time; under 4.5% belongs to the top ten. Points on this clone: Its antigen is as yet unknown.

CDR3 length: 15 amino acids. The V segment lost 5 bases and the J segment 4 bases; nucleotides outside the gene matches: 5. The germline V gene has CDR1 MNHNS and CDR2 SASEGT. The rearrangement uses TRBV6-1 and TRBJ1-3, with 10 bases fitting TRBD1. Input material: PBMCs. The source is a man between 18 and 35 years old in good health and CMV-seropositive. The CDR3 bases are TGTGCCAGCAGTTCCGGGACAGGGGTGGGAAACACCATATATTTT. Its protein product is CASSSGTGVGNTIYF.